The 26 T cell receptor beta chains given below trace back to one sample, sequenced in a study of blood T cell repertoires in COVID-19. This table comes from immunoSEQ multiplex PCR, and its TCRdb copy is limited to in-frame clones, with some not included. The repertoire holds around 100,000 clones, with 88% as singletons. What was sequenced was peripheral blood. These receptors all stem from a human donor in a cohort sampled during active COVID-19.

This clone came up a few times. This sequence joins TRBV27 and TRBJ1-1, with 7 bases lining up with TRBD1. The germline V gene encodes CDR1 MNHEY and CDR2 SMNVEV (reference sequence). This CDR3 region has 15 residues. The V segment lost 6 bases and the J segment 1 base; nucleotides outside the gene matches: 8. CDR3 residues: CASRSLGQTNTEAFF. Written as DNA, the CDR3 is TGTGCCAGCAGATCACTGGGACAGACGAACACTGAAGCTTTCTTT.

The chain recombines TRBV6-5 with TRBJ1-1; no clear D. Germline-derived CDR1 and CDR2 are MNHEY and SVGAGI. The CDR3 extends over 15 amino acids. Trimming removed 5 bases at V and 4 bases at J, with 17 bases between. In DNA form, the CDR3 reads TGTGCCAGCAGTCGGGAATACGGTGATAGCACTGAAGCTTTCTTT. As protein: CASSREYGDSTEAFF.

In its sample, this clone was seen once. V gene TRBV7-9 combines with J gene TRBJ2-7; D is perhaps TRBD2 (5 bases). Germline assignment: CDR1 SEHNR and CDR2 FQNEAQ (reference sequence). CDR3 length equals 14 residues. V was shortened by 4 bases and J by 3 bases, with 13 bases between the two germline ends. The CDR3 spells CASSSTEERYEQYF. In DNA form, the CDR3 reads TGTGCCAGCAGCTCCACGGAGGAGCGCTACGAGCAGTACTTC. The variable domain in full, completed from reference TRBV7-9 and TRBJ2-7, reads DTGVSQNPRHKITKRGQNVTFRCDPISEHNRLYWYRQTLGQGPEFLTYFQNEAQLEKSRLLSDRFSAERPKGSFSTLEIQRTEQGDSAMYLCASSSTEERYEQYFGPGTRLTVT.

The J gene is TRBJ2-3, the V gene TRBV5-1, with D possibly being TRBD2 (5 bases). Trimming stripped 0 bases from V and 0 bases from J, with 11 bases between. The CDR3 totals 16 residues. Germline V gene sequence: CDR1 SGHRS, CDR2 YFSETQ. The CDR3 region has the DNA TGCGCCAGCAGCTTGGCCGGACTTGGGAGCACAGATACGCAGTATTTT. It specifies CASSLAGLGSTDTQYF.

This clone was counted a single time. The V gene is TRBV29-1, the J gene TRBJ2-7; 7 bases align to TRBD2. Trimming at V came to 3 bases and at J to 6 bases, leaving 2 bases not matched to a gene. The V gene's germline CDR1 is SQVTM and CDR2 ANQGSEA. CDR3 size: 11 residues. Here the CDR3 DNA reads TGCAGCGTTGAGGGGGGGTCCGAGCAGTACTTC. It yields the protein CSVEGGSEQYF.

The rearrangement links TRBV4-3 to TRBJ2-3, with 11 bases identical to TRBD2. The CDR3 length is 17 residues. Unmatched junction bases numbered 8, after V lost 4 bases and J lost 2 bases. The V gene's germline CDR1 is LGHNA and CDR2 YSLEER. The DNA for the CDR3 is TGCGCCAGCAGCCCCCGGCAGACTAGCGGGAACACAGATACGCAGTATTTT. Translated: CASSPRQTSGNTDTQYF.

This chain uses TRBV20-1 with TRBJ2-4; weak D call: TRBD2 (6 bases). The CDR3 length is 11 residues. CDR1 is DFQATT and CDR2 is SNEGSKA in the germline V gene (reference sequence). Between the trimmed V and J ends, which lost 6 bases and 6 bases, there was a span of 9 bases. The CDR3 coding sequence is TGCAGTGCCAGACTAGGAAACATTCAGTACTTC. Its protein is CSARLGNIQYF.

The CDR3, as DNA: TGTGCCAGCAGTGCCATTGACAGGGATCCCTCCTACGAGCAGTACTTC. Translating it yields CASSAIDRDPSYEQYF. The rearrangement uses TRBV28 and TRBJ2-7; 7 nucleotides match TRBD1. Trimming removed 5 bases from V and 0 bases from J; junction bases left unmatched: 10. There are 16 residues in the CDR3. CDR1 and CDR2 (germline): MDHEN, SYDVKM.

This sequence joins TRBV19 and TRBJ1-5; 8 positions match TRBD1. V dropped 5 bases and J dropped 2; count of bases not matched to a gene: 8. CDR3 length: 16 residues. Germline values: CDR1 LNHDA, CDR2 SQIVND (reference sequence). For the CDR3, the DNA is TGTGCCAGTAGTCGGACAGGGATCGGGGGCAATCAGCCCCAGCATTTT. It encodes CASSRTGIGGNQPQHF.

The chain recombines TRBV7-2 with TRBJ1-6; 7 bases are a match to TRBD1. With 7 bases clipped from V and 7 bases from J, the junction kept 7 bases outside the gene matches. The CDR3 has 14 residues. CDR1 is SGHTA, CDR2 FQGNSA, per germline. This CDR3 is CASNLGQQNSPLHF. Here the CDR3 DNA reads TGTGCCAGCAATTTGGGACAGCAAAATTCACCCCTCCACTTT.

The chain uses TRBV19 and TRBJ2-4, with D maybe TRBD1 (6 bases). The CDR3 is 13 residues long. From germline, CDR1 is LNHDA and CDR2 SQIVND (reference sequence). V was clipped by 3 bases and J by 7 bases, with 10 bases between them. As DNA, the CDR3 is TGTGCCAGTAGTATTTCTCAGGGGAACATTCAGTACTTC. It specifies CASSISQGNIQYF.

This clone turned up a few times. The chain links TRBV5-4 to TRBJ1-2, with 7 bases fitting TRBD1. This CDR3 is built from 13 residues. Germline values: CDR1 SGHNT, CDR2 YYREEE (reference sequence). Trimming at V came to 0 bases and at J to 5 bases, leaving 1 base not matched to a gene. As DNA, the CDR3 is TGTGCCAGCAGCTTGGCAGGGGGTTATGGCTACACCTTC. Protein: CASSLAGGYGYTF.

V is TRBV28 and J is TRBJ2-7; perhaps TRBD2 as D (5 bases). The CDR3 length is 12 residues. Trimming took 5 bases from V and 0 from J, leaving 5 bases between them. CDR1 and CDR2 (germline): MDHEN, SYDVKM. The CDR3 here is CASSGLSYEQYF. Written as DNA, the CDR3 is TGTGCCAGCAGTGGACTCTCCTACGAGCAGTACTTC.

The rearrangement uses TRBV11-2 and TRBJ2-3; D may be TRBD2 (5 bases). This CDR3 has 16 amino acids. The V gene lost 3 bases and the J gene lost 4 bases, with 17 bases spanning the gap. The V gene's germline CDR1 is SGHAT and CDR2 FQNNGV. For the CDR3, the DNA is TGTGCCAGCAGCTTTGGACTTGCCCTTGGGGCAGATACGCAGTATTTT. It is translated as CASSFGLALGADTQYF.

The rearrangement uses TRBV5-1 and TRBJ2-5; D is undetermined. Germline V gene sequence: CDR1 SGHRS, CDR2 YFSETQ. The CDR3 runs to 13 residues. V lost 4 bases and J 5 bases, leaving 12 bases between the germline ends. CDR3 coding DNA: TGCGCCAGCAGCACCTCAATCCGGGAGACCCAGTACTTC. Translation: CASSTSIRETQYF. Full variable domain (missing parts from reference TRBV5-1 and TRBJ2-5): KAGVTQTPRYLIKTRGQQVTLSCSPISGHRSVSWYQQTPGQGLQFLFEYFSETQRNKGNFPGRFSGRQFSNSRSEMNVSTLELGDSALYLCASSTSIRETQYFGPGTRLLVL.

The chain couples TRBV7-9 to TRBJ2-5, with D perhaps matching TRBD1 (6 bases). The V end was cut by 2 bases, the J end by 2 bases, with 24 bases between. The CDR3 runs 19 residues. Per the germline V gene, CDR1 is SEHNR and CDR2 is FQNEAQ (reference sequence). The CDR3 sequence is CASSLRRMAGARLQETQYF. The CDR3 DNA follows: TGTGCCAGCAGCTTAAGGAGGATGGCAGGGGCCAGACTTCAAGAGACCCAGTACTTC. The full variable domain, with the rest looked up from reference TRBV7-9 and TRBJ2-5, is DTGVSQNPRHKITKRGQNVTFRCDPISEHNRLYWYRQTLGQGPEFLTYFQNEAQLEKSRLLSDRFSAERPKGSFSTLEIQRTEQGDSAMYLCASSLRRMAGARLQETQYFGPGTRLLVL.

The chain links TRBV5-5 to TRBJ2-7; 7 nucleotides align to TRBD1. V trimming: 4 bases; J trimming: 1 base; junction bases outside the gene matches: 8. Looked up from germline, CDR1 is SGHKS and CDR2 is YYEKEE (reference sequence). This CDR3 has 15 residues. The CDR3 sequence is CASSLRQGVSYEQYF. CDR3 in DNA: TGTGCCAGCAGCCTCCGGCAGGGGGTGTCCTACGAGCAGTACTTC.

V and J are TRBV7-2 and TRBJ2-7; weak D call: TRBD2 (6 bases). The germline CDR1 and CDR2 sequences are SGHTA and FQGNSA. The CDR3 totals 15 residues. V was pared by 3 bases and J by 0 bases, with 12 bases between. The CDR3 loop is CASSFDSGLSYEQYF. The CDR3 DNA reads TGTGCCAGCAGCTTCGATAGCGGTCTCTCCTACGAGCAGTACTTC. The full variable domain, completed using reference TRBV7-2 and TRBJ2-7, is GAGVSQSPSNKVTEKGKDVELRCDPISGHTALYWYRQSLGQGLEFLIYFQGNSAPDKSGLPSDRFSAERTGGSVSTLTIQRTQQEDSAVYLCASSFDSGLSYEQYFGPGTRLTVT.

This clone was counted a few times. V usage is TRBV7-9 and J usage is TRBJ1-1; tentatively, D is TRBD1 (5 bases). Germline V gene data show CDR1 as SEHNR and CDR2 as FQNEAQ (reference sequence). Deletions cut 1 base from V and 5 bases from J, with 11 bases between. CDR3 length: 14 amino acids. The CDR3 loop reads CASSLEGLGTEAFF. The CDR3, as DNA: TGTGCCAGCAGCTTAGAGGGACTCGGGACTGAAGCTTTCTTT.

This clone was counted only a few times. The rearrangement joins TRBV3-1 (or the pseudogene TRBV3-2) to TRBJ2-3, with TRBD2 matching 8 bases. CDR1 and CDR2 (germline): LGHDT, YNNKEL (reference sequence). The CDR3 covers 15 residues. The ends lost 3 bases at V and 0 bases at J; junction bases unmatched: 2. The CDR3 coding sequence is TGTGCCAGCAGCCAGAGCGGGGGTAGCACAGATACGCAGTATTTT. Translation gives CASSQSGGSTDTQYF.

J is TRBJ2-3 and V is TRBV2; 9 nucleotides align to TRBD2. Germline CDR1 is SNHLY and CDR2 is FYNNEI. The ends lost 9 bases at V and 3 bases at J; junction bases unmatched: 7. The CDR3 consists of 14 residues. The CDR3 nucleotides read TGTGCCAGTAGAGCGGGAGGTGGGACAGATACGCAGTATTTT. The encoded protein is CASRAGGGTDTQYF.

The rearrangement uses TRBV7-9 and TRBJ1-6; 8 bases fit TRBD1. This CDR3 is 15 amino acids long. With 5 bases clipped from V and 10 bases from J, the junction kept 10 bases outside the gene matches. CDR1 is SEHNR and CDR2 is FQNEAQ in the germline V gene (reference sequence). Written as DNA, the CDR3 is TGTGCCAGCAGCATACATCAGGGGGCGGGATCACCCCTCCACTTT. Protein: CASSIHQGAGSPLHF.

The rearrangement links TRBV5-1 to TRBJ2-7; 10 nucleotides line up with TRBD1. Germline loops: CDR1 SGHRS, CDR2 YFSETQ. With V trimmed by 3 bases and J by 7 bases, 7 bases remained unmatched. This CDR3 is built from 14 residues. In DNA, the CDR3 is TGCGCCAGCAGCTCCGGGACAGGGGAATTAGAGCAGTACTTC. Its protein product is CASSSGTGELEQYF.

The V and J genes are TRBV12-5 and TRBJ2-1, with 7 bases matching TRBD2. In germline, CDR1 is LGHNT, CDR2 FRNRAP. V trimming: 4 bases; J trimming: 0 bases; junction bases outside the gene matches: 3. The CDR3 runs 15 residues. The DNA of the CDR3 is TGTGCTAGTGGTTCCCCTAGCGGCTCCTACAATGAGCAGTTCTTC. This gives the protein CASGSPSGSYNEQFF. The full variable domain, in which reference TRBV12-5 and TRBJ2-1 provide the parts outside the CDR3, is DARVTQTPRHKVTEMGQEVTMRCQPILGHNTVFWYRQTMMQGLELLAYFRNRAPLDDSGMPKDRFSAEMPDATLATLKIQPSEPRDSAVYFCASGSPSGSYNEQFFGPGTRLTVL.

In DNA, the CDR3 is TGTGCCAGCAGCCCGAGGACAGCGATATTGAACACTGAAGCTTTCTTT. Translated: CASSPRTAILNTEAFF. This chain uses TRBV3-1 (or the pseudogene TRBV3-2) with TRBJ1-1; possibly TRBD1 for D (6 bases). Trimming shortened V by 4 bases and J by 0 bases, and 15 bases separated the two germline ends. The CDR3 has 16 residues. Germline V gives CDR1 LGHDT, CDR2 YNNKEL (reference sequence).

V and J are TRBV4-1 and TRBJ2-1, with D perhaps matching TRBD2 (5 bases). V was shortened by 0 bases and J by 11 bases, with 8 bases between the two germline ends. The CDR3 extends over 12 amino acids. CDR1 is MGHRA, CDR2 YSYEKL, per germline. The CDR3 bases are TGCGCCAGCAGCCAAGATGGAGGTAAGCAGTTCTTC. As protein: CASSQDGGKQFF.